The sequence of this T cell receptor (beta chain) was determined in a study of blood T cell repertoires in COVID-19. About the research overall: There were acute and convalescent COVID-19 samples, and they came from the United States, Italy and Spain.

Profiling relied on immunoSEQ multiplex PCR, and the TCRdb table lists in-frame clones only, not all of them. This repertoire shows about 300,000 clones, approximately 86% found once; its top ten account for around 1.4%. J was trimmed by 4 bases and V by 3 bases; bases with no gene match: 1. In germline, CDR1 is SQVTM, CDR2 ANQGSEA. There are 13 residues in the CDR3. This clone appeared a few times. The receptor comes from a man aged 65 to 85 with acute or convalescent COVID-19. Sequencing was performed on peripheral blood. The chain has TRBV29-1 and TRBJ1-3; 9 nucleotides match TRBD1. CDR3 DNA sequence: TGCAGCGTTGAGGGACAGGGCGGAAACACCATATATTTT. This encodes CSVEGQGGNTIYF.